A single T cell receptor beta chain is shown here with its context. Assay: immunoSEQ multiplex PCR; the TCRdb copy retains only in-frame clones and omits some. The data contain 30,000 or so clones, 70% to 90% of them seen just once; the ten biggest clones take up approximately 8%. This specimen belongs to a study of PD-L1 blockade in urothelial cancer. Study-level information: The patients first took atezolizumab in about 2014, receiving 1,200 mg intravenously every 3 weeks. Previous chemotherapy exposure amounted to 0 to 3 regimens for patients. There were a median of about 140,000 T cells in blood samples.

The CDR3 runs to 11 residues. CDR1 is SGHAT, CDR2 FQDESV, per germline (reference sequence). Specified time point: peripheral blood 6 weeks after treatment start. Here the sequenced sample was PBMCs, taken around atezolizumab (anti-PD-L1) treatment. The clonotype was recovered from a man at least 80 years old with urothelial cancer. The chain joins TRBV11-1 to TRBJ2-7; D gene ambiguous. Here the CDR3 reads CALWAPYEQYF. The CDR3, as DNA: TGTGCGTTATGGGCCCCCTACGAGCAGTACTTC.